This entry lists 18 T cell receptor beta chains sequenced from one sample in a study of Graves' ophthalmopathy and Graves' hyperthyroidism. The TCR beta CDR3 regions underwent amplification from RNA transcripts. HTBI primers were employed in first-round RT-PCR, then a second-round multiplex PCR followed. TCRdb called the multiplex PCR reads again in MiXCR, with one record for every CDR3 protein. The data show roughly 610,000 distinct CDR3 sequences, 22% seen once. Sequencing was performed on peripheral blood. The source of these receptors is a woman aged 18-29 years with stable Graves' hyperthyroidism. Some clones in this sample may be carry-over from other donors' samples.

This clonotype was picked up many times. The J gene is TRBJ2-7, the V gene TRBV10-3; D is uncertain. Germline loops: CDR1 ENHRY, CDR2 SYGVKD. CDR3 length: 18 amino acids. The ends were cut back, 3 bases at V and 0 bases at J, with 21 bases in the middle. CDR3 protein: CAISDQRWEERNSYEQYF. The CDR3 nucleotides read TGTGCCATCAGTGACCAACGGTGGGAAGAACGAAACTCCTACGAGCAGTACTTC.

This clonotype was detected ten times or more. This chain connects TRBV2 to TRBJ1-1; no firm D call. The CDR3 contains 12 residues. The V gene's germline CDR1 is SNHLY and CDR2 FYNNEI. V was pared by 5 bases and J by 0 bases, with 4 bases between. The DNA for the CDR3 is TGTGCCAGCAGTAGGATGAACACTGAAGCTTTCTTT. Its translation: CASSRMNTEAFF.

This clonotype has a handful of counts. At one boundary the junction diverges from the germline segment, which might be a read error. The chain employs TRBV20-1 and TRBJ2-7; D is possibly TRBD2 (5 bases). CDR1 and CDR2 from the germline V gene are DFQATT and SNEGSKA (reference sequence). The CDR3 runs 13 residues. CDR3 residues: CSATRPNSYEQYF. Written as DNA, the CDR3 is TGCAGCGCTACTAGACCCAACTCCTACGAGCAGTACTTC.

This clonotype came up a few times. The chain has TRBV6-1 and TRBJ1-6; D ambiguous. This CDR3 contains 15 residues. Germline V gene lookup returns CDR1 MNHNS and CDR2 SASEGT. Trimming shortened V by 8 bases and J by 7 bases, and 18 bases separated the two germline ends. Here the CDR3 reads CASSGGVADNSPLHF. CDR3 nucleotides: TGTGCCAGCTCTGGCGGAGTAGCGGACAATTCACCCCTCCACTTT.

The table lists this clonotype with many counts. The genes are TRBV12-3 or TRBV12-4 and TRBJ1-1, with D possibly TRBD1 on 5 matching bases. The CDR3 is 16 residues long. Trimming stripped 6 bases from V and 3 bases from J, with 20 bases between. The CDR3 bases are TGTGCCAGCAGCTATAGGACGGGAGTAGGGGACACTGAAGCTTTCTTT. It codes for CASSYRTGVGDTEAFF.

The chain is built from TRBV3-1 and TRBJ1-1; 8 nucleotides line up with TRBD1. The J segment lost 4 bases and the V segment lost 0 bases, leaving 4 bases of the junction unmatched. CDR3 length: 15 residues. Germline-derived CDR1 and CDR2 are LGHDT and YNNKEL (reference sequence). The CDR3 nucleotides are TGTGCCAGCAGCCAAGATTTCAGGGGGCTCACTGAAGCTTTCTTT. This codes for CASSQDFRGLTEAFF.

The J gene is TRBJ1-1, the V gene TRBV6-5; D is ambiguous. CDR1 MNHEY and CDR2 SVGAGI come from the germline V gene. V lost 4 bases and J lost 0, with 12 bases in between. CDR3 size: 15 residues. In DNA form, the CDR3 reads TGTGCCAGCAGTTCCTACCATGGAATGAACACTGAAGCTTTCTTT. This gives the protein CASSSYHGMNTEAFF.

This clonotype was counted at least ten times. V usage is TRBV7-2 and J usage is TRBJ2-5, with D perhaps given as TRBD1 or TRBD2 (6 bases each). V was cut by 4 bases and J by 5 bases, with 17 bases left in between. The V gene's germline CDR1 is SGHTA and CDR2 FQGNSA. This CDR3 has 15 residues. The CDR3 nucleotides are TGTGCCAGCAGCTCCCAGGGGCAGGGGAGGGAGACCCAGTACTTC. Translating gives CASSSQGQGRETQYF.

This clonotype appeared many times. The chain carries TRBV27 and TRBJ2-4; TRBD2 is a possible D gene (5 bases). The germline V gene encodes CDR1 MNHEY and CDR2 SMNVEV (reference sequence). V shed 6 bases and J shed 8 bases, with 17 bases lying between them. The CDR3 sequence is 14 residues long. CDR3 region: CASSSRGDGDIQYF. DNA for the CDR3: TGTGCCAGCAGCTCCCGGGGAGACGGGGACATTCAGTACTTC.

This clonotype occurred many times. The rearrangement joins TRBV10-3 to TRBJ2-7, with 7 bases that match TRBD1. The CDR3 spans 13 residues. With V trimmed by 4 bases and J by 1 base, 1 base remained unmatched. Per germline, CDR1 ENHRY and CDR2 SYGVKD. Here the CDR3 reads CAISGGQSYEQYF. CDR3 sequence (DNA): TGTGCCATCAGTGGGGGACAGTCCTACGAGCAGTACTTC.

The rearrangement joins TRBV12-3 or TRBV12-4 to TRBJ2-7, with 9 bases that match TRBD2. The junction had 8 bases not matched to a gene; V was cut back by 5 bases and J by 3 bases. CDR3 size: 15 residues. As DNA, the CDR3 is TGTGCCAGCAGTCGCCGGACTAGCGCGGGCTACGAGCAGTACTTC. This codes for CASSRRTSAGYEQYF.

This clonotype was counted at least ten times. V is TRBV6-1 and J is TRBJ2-5; D remains ambiguous. Germline CDR1 MNHNS, CDR2 SASEGT. The CDR3 has 14 residues. Trimming shortened V by 4 bases and J by 7 bases, and 16 bases separated the two germline ends. In DNA form, the CDR3 reads TGTGCCAGCAGTGGAAGGCCACCCAGGCGGACCCAGTACTTC. It specifies CASSGRPPRRTQYF.

This chain links TRBV20-1 with TRBJ1-1; 7 bases map to TRBD1. This CDR3 is built from 14 residues. The trim removed 0 bases at V and 4 bases at J, leaving 5 bases unmatched. The germline CDR1 and CDR2 sequences are DFQATT and SNEGSKA (reference sequence). The CDR3 protein is CSARDPQGITEAFF. In DNA, the CDR3 is TGCAGTGCTAGAGATCCACAGGGGATCACTGAAGCTTTCTTT.

This clonotype appeared many times. This chain uses TRBV19 with TRBJ2-7; weak D call: TRBD2 (5 bases). Germline CDR1 LNHDA, CDR2 SQIVND (reference sequence). The CDR3 has 14 residues. Trimming removed 5 bases at V and 7 bases at J, with 18 bases between. The CDR3 here is CASSHREVVVEQYF. The CDR3 bases are TGTGCCAGTAGTCACCGGGAAGTAGTCGTGGAGCAGTACTTC. Looking up the rest from reference TRBV19 and TRBJ2-7 gives the full variable domain: DGGITQSPKYLFRKEGQNVTLSCEQNLNHDAMYWYRQDPGQGLRLIYYSQIVNDFQKGDIAEGYSVSREKKESFPLTVTSAQKNPTAFYLCASSHREVVVEQYFGPGTRLTVT.

The rearrangement joins TRBV7-9 to TRBJ1-2, with unresolved D. The CDR3 is 14 amino acids. V dropped 4 bases and J dropped 2 bases, with 11 bases sitting between them. Germline V CDR1 and CDR2: SEHNR, FQNEAQ (reference sequence). CDR3 loop: CASSSLDLNYGYTF. The CDR3 DNA is TGTGCCAGCAGCTCCCTGGACTTAAACTATGGCTACACCTTC. Complete variable domain (other parts from reference TRBV7-9 and TRBJ1-2): DTGVSQNPRHKITKRGQNVTFRCDPISEHNRLYWYRQTLGQGPEFLTYFQNEAQLEKSRLLSDRFSAERPKGSFSTLEIQRTEQGDSAMYLCASSSLDLNYGYTFGSGTRLTVV.

This clonotype has at least ten counts. This sequence joins TRBV4-2 and TRBJ2-2; no definite D call. V gave up 0 bases and J gave up 5 bases, with 16 bases separating them. The CDR3 spans 17 residues. The V gene's germline CDR1 is LGHNA and CDR2 YNFKEQ. The CDR3 loop reads CASSQENGGRVTGELFF. The CDR3 DNA sequence: TGTGCCAGCAGCCAAGAAAATGGTGGTAGGGTGACCGGGGAGCTGTTTTTT.

In its sample, this clonotype was seen many times. The rearrangement uses TRBV12-5 and TRBJ1-1, with 7 bases fitting TRBD1. Germline CDR1 LGHNT, CDR2 FRNRAP. V gave up 3 bases and J gave up 4 bases; unmatched junction bases: 5. This CDR3 has 14 residues. Here the CDR3 reads CASGFQGGGTEAFF. The CDR3 nucleotides read TGTGCTAGTGGTTTCCAAGGGGGCGGCACTGAAGCTTTCTTT.

Only a few counts were recorded for this clonotype. This chain uses TRBV7-8 with TRBJ1-3; D perhaps matches TRBD1 (5 bases). The V end lost 4 bases, the J end lost 8 bases, and 9 bases lay between the germline ends. The CDR3 contains 12 residues. Per germline, CDR1 SGHVS and CDR2 FQNEAQ. DNA for the CDR3: TGTGCCAGCAGCTCTCAGGGAGACACCATATATTTT. Amino acid sequence: CASSSQGDTIYF.